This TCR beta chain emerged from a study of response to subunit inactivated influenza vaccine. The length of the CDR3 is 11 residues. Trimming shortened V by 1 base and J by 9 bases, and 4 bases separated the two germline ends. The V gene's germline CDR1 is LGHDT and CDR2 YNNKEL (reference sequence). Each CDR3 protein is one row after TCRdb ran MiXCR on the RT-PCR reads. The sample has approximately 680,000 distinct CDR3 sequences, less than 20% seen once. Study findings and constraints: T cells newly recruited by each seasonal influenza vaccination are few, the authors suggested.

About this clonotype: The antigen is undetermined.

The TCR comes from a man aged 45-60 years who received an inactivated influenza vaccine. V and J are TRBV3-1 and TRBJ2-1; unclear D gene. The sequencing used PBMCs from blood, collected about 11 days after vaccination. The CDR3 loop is CASSQAFEQFF. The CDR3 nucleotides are TGTGCCAGCAGCCAAGCCTTTGAGCAGTTCTTC.